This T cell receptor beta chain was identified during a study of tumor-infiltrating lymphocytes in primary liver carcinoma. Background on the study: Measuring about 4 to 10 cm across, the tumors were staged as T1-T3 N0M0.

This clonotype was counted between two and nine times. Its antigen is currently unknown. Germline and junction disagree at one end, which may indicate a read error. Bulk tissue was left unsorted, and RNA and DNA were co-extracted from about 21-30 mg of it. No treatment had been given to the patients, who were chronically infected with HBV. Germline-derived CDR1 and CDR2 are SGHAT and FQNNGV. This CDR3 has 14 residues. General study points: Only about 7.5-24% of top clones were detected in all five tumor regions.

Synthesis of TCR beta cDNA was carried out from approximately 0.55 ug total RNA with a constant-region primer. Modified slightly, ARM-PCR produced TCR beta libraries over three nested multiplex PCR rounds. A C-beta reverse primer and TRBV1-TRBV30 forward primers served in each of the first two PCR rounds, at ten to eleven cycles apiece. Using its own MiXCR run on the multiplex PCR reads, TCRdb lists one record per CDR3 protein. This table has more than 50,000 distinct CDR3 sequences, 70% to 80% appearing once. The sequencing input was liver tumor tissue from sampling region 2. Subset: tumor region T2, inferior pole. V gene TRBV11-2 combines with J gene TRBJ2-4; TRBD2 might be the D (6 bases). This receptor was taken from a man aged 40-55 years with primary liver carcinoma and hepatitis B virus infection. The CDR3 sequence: CTSSPQRGWDIQYF. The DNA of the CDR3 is TGCACCAGCAGTCCCCAACGGGGGTGGGACATTCAGTACTTC. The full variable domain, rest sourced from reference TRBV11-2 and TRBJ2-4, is EAGVAQSPRYKIIEKRQSVAFWCNPISGHATLYWYQQILGQGPKLLIQFQNNGVVDDSQLPKDRFSAERLKGVDSTLKIQPAKLEDSAVYLCTSSPQRGWDIQYFGAGTRLSVL.